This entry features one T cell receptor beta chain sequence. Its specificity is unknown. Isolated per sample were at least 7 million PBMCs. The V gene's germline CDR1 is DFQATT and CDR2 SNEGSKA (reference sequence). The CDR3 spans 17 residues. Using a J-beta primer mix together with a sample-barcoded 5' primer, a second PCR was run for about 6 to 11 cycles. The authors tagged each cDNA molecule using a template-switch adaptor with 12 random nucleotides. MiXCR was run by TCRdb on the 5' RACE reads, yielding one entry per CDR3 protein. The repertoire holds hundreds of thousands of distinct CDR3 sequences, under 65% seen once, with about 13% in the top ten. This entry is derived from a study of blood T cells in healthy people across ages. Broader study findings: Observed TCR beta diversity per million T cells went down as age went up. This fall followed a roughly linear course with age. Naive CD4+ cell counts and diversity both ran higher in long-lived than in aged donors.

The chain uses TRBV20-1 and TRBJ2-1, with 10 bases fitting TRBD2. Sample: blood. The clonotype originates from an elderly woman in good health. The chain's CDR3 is CRTNRGSVAGGYNEQFF. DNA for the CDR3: TGCAGGACCAACCGAGGGTCGGTAGCGGGAGGTTACAATGAGCAGTTCTTC.